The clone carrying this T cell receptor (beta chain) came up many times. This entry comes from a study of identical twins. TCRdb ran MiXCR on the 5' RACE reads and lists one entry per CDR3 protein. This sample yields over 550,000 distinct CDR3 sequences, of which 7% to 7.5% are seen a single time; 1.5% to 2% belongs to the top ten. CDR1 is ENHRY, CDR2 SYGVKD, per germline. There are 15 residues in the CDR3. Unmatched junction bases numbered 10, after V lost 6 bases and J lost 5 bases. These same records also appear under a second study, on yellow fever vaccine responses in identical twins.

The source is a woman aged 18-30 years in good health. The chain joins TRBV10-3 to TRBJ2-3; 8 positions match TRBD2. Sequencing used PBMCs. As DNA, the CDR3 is TGTGCCATCAGACCCCAGGGACTAGGGGGAGATACGCAGTATTTT. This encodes CAIRPQGLGGDTQYF.